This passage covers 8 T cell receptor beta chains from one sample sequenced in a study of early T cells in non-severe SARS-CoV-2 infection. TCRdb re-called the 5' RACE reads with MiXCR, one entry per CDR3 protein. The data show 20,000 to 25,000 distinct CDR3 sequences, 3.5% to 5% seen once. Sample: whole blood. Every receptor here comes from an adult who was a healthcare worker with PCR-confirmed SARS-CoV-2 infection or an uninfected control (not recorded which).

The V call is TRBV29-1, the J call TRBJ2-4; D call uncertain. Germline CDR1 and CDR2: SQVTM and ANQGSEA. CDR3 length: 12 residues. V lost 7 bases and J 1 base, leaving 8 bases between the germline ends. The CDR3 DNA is TGCAGCGCTCTAGGGGCCAAAAACATTCAGTACTTC. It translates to CSALGAKNIQYF.

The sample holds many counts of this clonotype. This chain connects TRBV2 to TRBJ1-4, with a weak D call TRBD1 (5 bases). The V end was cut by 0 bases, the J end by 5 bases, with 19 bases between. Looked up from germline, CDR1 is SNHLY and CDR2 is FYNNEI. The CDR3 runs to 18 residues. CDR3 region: CASSEARRAGSVNEKLFF. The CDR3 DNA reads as TGTGCCAGCAGTGAAGCGCGAAGGGCAGGGTCGGTGAATGAAAAACTGTTTTTT.

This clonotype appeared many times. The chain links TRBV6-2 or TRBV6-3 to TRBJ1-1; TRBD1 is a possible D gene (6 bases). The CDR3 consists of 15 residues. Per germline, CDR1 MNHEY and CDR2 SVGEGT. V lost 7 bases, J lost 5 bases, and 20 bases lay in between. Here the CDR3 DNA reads TGTGCCAGCACCGACCGTCCACAGGGTAGGACTGAAGCTTTCTTT. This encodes CASTDRPQGRTEAFF.

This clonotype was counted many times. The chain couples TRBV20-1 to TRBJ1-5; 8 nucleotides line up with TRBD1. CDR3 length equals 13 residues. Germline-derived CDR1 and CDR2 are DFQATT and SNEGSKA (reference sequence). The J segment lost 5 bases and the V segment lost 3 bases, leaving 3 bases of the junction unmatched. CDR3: CSASRQGHQPQHF. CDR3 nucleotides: TGCAGTGCTAGTAGACAGGGGCATCAGCCCCAGCATTTT.

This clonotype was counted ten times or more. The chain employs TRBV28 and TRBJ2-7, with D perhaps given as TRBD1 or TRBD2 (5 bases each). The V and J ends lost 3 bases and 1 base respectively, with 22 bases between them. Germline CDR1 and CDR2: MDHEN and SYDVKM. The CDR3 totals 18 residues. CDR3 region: CASSFPTRGASTSYEQYF. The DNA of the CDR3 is TGTGCCAGCAGTTTCCCTACTCGGGGCGCGAGCACGTCCTACGAGCAGTACTTC.

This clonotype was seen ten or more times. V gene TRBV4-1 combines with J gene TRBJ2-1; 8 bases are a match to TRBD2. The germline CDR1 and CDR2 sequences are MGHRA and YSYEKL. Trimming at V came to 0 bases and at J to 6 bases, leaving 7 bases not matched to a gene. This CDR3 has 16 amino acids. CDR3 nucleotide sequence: TGCGCCAGCAGCCAAGATAGAACTAGCGGATTCAATGAGCAGTTCTTC. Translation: CASSQDRTSGFNEQFF.

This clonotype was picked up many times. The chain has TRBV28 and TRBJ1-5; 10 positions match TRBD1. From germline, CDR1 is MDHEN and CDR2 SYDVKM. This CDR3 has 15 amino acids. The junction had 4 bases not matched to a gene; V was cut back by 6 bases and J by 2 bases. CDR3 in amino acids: CASRRGTGGNQPQHF. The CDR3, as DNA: TGTGCCAGCAGGCGCGGGACAGGGGGCAATCAGCCCCAGCATTTT.

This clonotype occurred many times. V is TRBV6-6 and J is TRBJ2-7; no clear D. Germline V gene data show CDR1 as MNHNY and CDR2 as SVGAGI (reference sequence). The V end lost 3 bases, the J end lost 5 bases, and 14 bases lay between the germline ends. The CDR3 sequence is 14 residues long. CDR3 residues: CASSYGPGFHEQYF. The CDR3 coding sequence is TGTGCCAGCAGTTATGGACCGGGTTTCCACGAGCAGTACTTC.